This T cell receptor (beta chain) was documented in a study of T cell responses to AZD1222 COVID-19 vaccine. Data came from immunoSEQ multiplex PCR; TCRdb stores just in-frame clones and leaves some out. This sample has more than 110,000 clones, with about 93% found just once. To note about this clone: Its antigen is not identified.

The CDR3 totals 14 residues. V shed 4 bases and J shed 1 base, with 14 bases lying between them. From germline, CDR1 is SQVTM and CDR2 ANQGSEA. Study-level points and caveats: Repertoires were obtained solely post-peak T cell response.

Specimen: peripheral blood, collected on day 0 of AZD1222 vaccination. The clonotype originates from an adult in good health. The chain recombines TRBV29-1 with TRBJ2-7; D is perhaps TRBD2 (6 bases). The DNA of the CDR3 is TGCAGCGTTGCGGTTAGTAGCGGATCCTACGAGCAGTACTTC. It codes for CSVAVSSGSYEQYF.